The TCR beta chain described here comes from a study of beta chain features in type 1 diabetes. About this clone itself: Its target is unknown.

The CDR3 runs 17 residues. With 1 base clipped from V and 2 bases from J, the junction kept 7 bases outside the gene matches. Germline values: CDR1 KGHSH, CDR2 LQKENI. Reverse transcription of all isolated RNA meant that expressed TCRB transcripts were sequenced. The assay was immunoSEQ multiplex PCR, and TCRdb's table has in-frame clones only and misses some. The data hold around 690,000 clones, with 9.5% to 15% observed a single time. Without exception, sorted populations had purity beyond 95%. Findings and limits, study-wide: Shorter TCRB CDR3s, moderately but significantly so, marked every one of the four CD4+ subsets in Type 1 diabetes patients.

The sample consisted of naive CD4+ T cells from blood. This sequence joins TRBV18 and TRBJ2-3; 9 bases line up with TRBD2. The TCR originated in a man aged 25 to 40 with type 1 diabetes. The CDR3 DNA reads as TGTGCCAGCTCACCACTCCAGCGGGGGGCGTTCACAGATACGCAGTATTTT. Its protein is CASSPLQRGAFTDTQYF.